This T cell receptor beta chain was identified in a study of blood T cell repertoires in COVID-19. Study information: From the United States, Italy and Spain came samples of acute and convalescent COVID-19. T cells, B-cell-depleted T cells, or PBMCs provided the cDNA or gDNA that served as material.

This CDR3 comprises 16 residues. Germline V gene data show CDR1 as SGHRS and CDR2 as YFSETQ. The V gene end was trimmed by 3 bases and the J gene end by 0 bases; junction bases not matched to a gene: 1. Authors' data handling: Scientists estimated how many nucleated cells there were by amplifying reference gene primers. The repertoire was sequenced with immunoSEQ multiplex PCR; TCRdb's copy has only in-frame clones and lacks some. D and trimming come from the DNA, and the V and J calls and clone size come from that table. This table has fewer than 110,000 clones, roughly 90% appearing once. The specimen sequenced was peripheral blood. The clonotype originates from a man in his forties or fifties with active or convalescent COVID-19. The V and J genes are TRBV5-1 and TRBJ2-1; 12 bases match TRBD2. The CDR3 loop reads CASSSTSGSSYNEQFF. The CDR3 DNA sequence: TGCGCCAGCAGCTCGACTAGCGGGAGCTCCTACAATGAGCAGTTCTTC. Based on the CDR3 plus reference TRBV5-1 and TRBJ2-1, the full variable domain is KAGVTQTPRYLIKTRGQQVTLSCSPISGHRSVSWYQQTPGQGLQFLFEYFSETQRNKGNFPGRFSGRQFSNSRSEMNVSTLELGDSALYLCASSSTSGSSYNEQFFGPGTRLTVL.